This T cell receptor beta chain comes out of a study of blood T cell repertoires in COVID-19. Participants had their cohort set by participant-reported clinical history. Original processing notes: Reference gene primers were amplified, and this amplification served to estimate nucleated cell counts. Assay: immunoSEQ multiplex PCR; the TCRdb copy retains only in-frame clones and omits some. Clonal size and the V and J genes are those of that table, whereas D and trimming came from the DNA. Here the sample spans some 170,000 clones, over 75% being singletons. The CDR3 consists of 12 residues. Trimming stripped 2 bases from V and 7 bases from J, with 8 bases between. CDR1 is MGHDK, CDR2 SYGVNS, per germline.

The origin of this receptor is a human donor with acute COVID-19. The donor label of this sample is uncertain. The sequenced sample consisted of PBMCs or T cells enriched from blood (not recorded which). This rearrangement joins TRBV25-1 to TRBJ1-2; D unclear. CDR3 nucleotides: TGTGCCAGCAGTGAACCTCCAGGTGGCTACACCTTC. This sequence encodes CASSEPPGGYTF.